This TCR beta chain was recorded in a study of response to subunit inactivated influenza vaccine. The study, taken as a whole, reports: It was suggested by the authors that few new T cells are recruited by each seasonal influenza vaccination.

Unmatched junction bases numbered 8, after V lost 6 bases and J lost 2 bases. The CDR3 runs to 16 residues. From the RT-PCR reads, TCRdb called clonotypes with MiXCR, one entry per CDR3 protein. The profile covers 500,000 to 600,000 distinct CDR3 sequences, with about 17% appearing a single time and around 3% taken by the ten largest. Many counts were recorded for this clonotype. As yet, its antigen is unknown. Sequencing used CD4+ T cells sorted from PBMCs, obtained around 25 months after vaccination. The TCR sequence derives from a man between 50 and 69 years old who received an inactivated influenza vaccine. This chain connects TRBV12-3 or TRBV12-4 to TRBJ1-1, with 11 bases identical to TRBD1. CDR3 in DNA: TGTGCCAGCAGAAAATTGGGACAGGGGGTAAACACTGAAGCTTTCTTT. It is translated as CASRKLGQGVNTEAFF.